These T cell receptor beta chains were read from a single sample in a study of shared clonotypes between healthy human individuals. The method was immunoSEQ multiplex PCR; TCRdb's version includes in-frame clones alone and lacks a portion of them. This sample has 650,000 to 750,000 clones, with about two thirds found just once. The sample taken for sequencing was memory CD4+ T cells sorted from blood. Receptor source: a woman under 40 in good health. The CDR3 runs from the conserved cysteine through the conserved F or W. Fields, in order: D gene, V gene, clone size, J gene, CDR3 protein, CDR3 DNA. D genes are given only for firm matches. Some rows have no size entry. The others give once, few or many, or a class for an expanded clone.

D: -
V: TRBV6-5
size: -
J: TRBJ2-3
CDR3: CASKVDQSTDTQYF
DNA: TGTGCGAGTAAGGTGGACCAATCCACAGATACGCAGTATTTT

D: TRBD1
V: TRBV18
size: -
J: TRBJ1-1
CDR3: CASSPTGQGVGTEAFF
DNA: TGTGCCAGCTCACCAACCGGACAGGGGGTTGGCACTGAAGCTTTCTTT

D: -
V: TRBV15
size: few
J: TRBJ2-1
CDR3: CATSRQGQYNEQFF
DNA: TGTGCCACCAGCAGACAGGGCCAATACAATGAGCAGTTCTTC

D: TRBD1
V: TRBV7-9
size: -
J: TRBJ1-1
CDR3: CASSLTGAAEAFF
DNA: TGTGCCAGCAGCTTGACAGGGGCCGCTGAAGCTTTCTTT

D: -
V: TRBV6-1
size: -
J: TRBJ1-1
CDR3: CASKILGFDGEAFF
DNA: TGTGCCAGCAAAATTTTGGGGTTCGACGGTGAAGCTTTCTTT

D: -
V: TRBV5-1
size: few
J: TRBJ1-2
CDR3: CASSLMASGDGYTF
DNA: TGCGCCAGCAGCTTAATGGCCTCCGGGGACGGCTACACCTTC

D: -
V: TRBV7-9
size: -
J: TRBJ1-5
CDR3: CASSLVGRGGYSNQPQHF
DNA: TGTGCCAGCAGCTTAGTCGGCAGGGGAGGATACAGCAATCAGCCCCAGCATTTT

D: -
V: TRBV4-2
size: -
J: TRBJ2-6
CDR3: CASSQRGRRPDPTYLSSGANVLTF
DNA: TGTGCCAGCAGCCAGAGGGGAAGACGACCGGACCCCACCTACCTAAGCTCTGGGGCCAACGTCCTGACTTTC

D: TRBD2
V: TRBV5-6
size: -
J: TRBJ2-1
CDR3: CASSPRLAGHEQFF
DNA: TGTGCCAGCAGCCCAAGACTAGCGGGACATGAGCAGTTCTTC

D: -
V: TRBV7-8
size: -
J: TRBJ2-5
CDR3: CASRFTGAETQYF
DNA: TGTGCCAGCAGATTCACAGGAGCGGAGACCCAGTACTTC

D: -
V: TRBV19
size: few
J: TRBJ2-2
CDR3: CASSITGRRELFF
DNA: TGTGCCAGTAGTATAACGGGGCGGAGGGAGCTGTTTTTT

D: -
V: TRBV7-9
size: -
J: TRBJ2-2
CDR3: CASSLPSGLTGELFF
DNA: TGTGCCAGCAGCCTCCCCAGCGGGCTGACCGGGGAGCTGTTTTTT

D: TRBD2
V: TRBV5-1
size: -
J: TRBJ2-4
CDR3: CASSWIRSGRAENIQYF
DNA: TGCGCCAGCAGCTGGATACGGAGCGGGAGGGCTGAAAACATTCAGTACTTC

D: TRBD2
V: TRBV18
size: few
J: TRBJ2-7
CDR3: CASSPTSGSNYEQYF
DNA: TGTGCCAGCTCGCCTACTAGCGGGAGCAATTACGAGCAGTACTTC

D: -
V: TRBV6-6
size: -
J: TRBJ2-3
CDR3: CASMRRGGSGTDTQYF
DNA: TGTGCCAGCATGAGACGTGGCGGATCAGGCACAGATACGCAGTATTTT

D: -
V: TRBV5-1
size: -
J: TRBJ2-3
CDR3: CASSWDWSSTDTQYF
DNA: TGCGCCAGCAGCTGGGATTGGTCTAGCACAGATACGCAGTATTTT

D: TRBD2
V: TRBV6-1
size: many
J: TRBJ2-7
CDR3: CASSGSSGNYEQYF
DNA: TGTGCCAGCAGTGGTTCTAGCGGGAACTACGAGCAGTACTTC

D: TRBD2
V: TRBV11-2
size: -
J: TRBJ2-3
CDR3: CASSFKLARTDTQYF
DNA: TGTGCCAGCAGCTTTAAACTAGCGCGAACAGATACGCAGTATTTT

D: -
V: TRBV7-8
size: -
J: TRBJ1-6
CDR3: CASSPGTNSPLHF
DNA: TGTGCCAGCAGCCCCGGGACAAATTCACCCCTCCACTTT

D: -
V: TRBV19
size: few
J: TRBJ1-1
CDR3: CASRPLIGGRGTEAFF
DNA: TGTGCCAGTAGACCACTCATCGGGGGGCGCGGCACTGAAGCTTTCTTT

D: -
V: TRBV29-1
size: -
J: TRBJ1-2
CDR3: CSVFDGSVGYTF
DNA: TGCAGCGTTTTTGACGGATCCGTCGGCTACACCTTC

D: -
V: TRBV5-1
size: -
J: TRBJ2-7
CDR3: CASSLVQGVPYEQYF
DNA: TGCGCCAGCAGCTTGGTGCAGGGAGTTCCCTACGAGCAGTACTTC

D: -
V: TRBV7-2
size: -
J: TRBJ1-2
CDR3: CASSNQNTGGGYTF
DNA: TGTGCCAGCAGCAACCAAAACACGGGAGGAGGCTACACCTTC

D: TRBD2
V: TRBV11-2
size: -
J: TRBJ2-6
CDR3: CASSGRLAVSGANVLTF
DNA: TGTGCCAGCAGCGGCCGACTAGCGGTCTCTGGGGCCAACGTCCTGACTTTC

D: TRBD2
V: TRBV2
size: -
J: TRBJ2-2
CDR3: CASTAGEPGLADPTGELFF
DNA: TGTGCCAGCACGGCGGGGGAACCGGGACTAGCGGACCCCACCGGGGAGCTGTTTTTT

D: -
V: TRBV19
size: -
J: TRBJ1-4
CDR3: CASSFVGRPANEKLFF
DNA: TGTGCCAGTAGTTTTGTGGGCCGTCCTGCTAATGAAAAACTGTTTTTT

D: -
V: TRBV5-4
size: -
J: TRBJ1-2
CDR3: CASSGLGVGGYTF
DNA: TGTGCCAGCAGTGGATTAGGGGTCGGTGGCTACACCTTC

D: -
V: TRBV6-5
size: -
J: TRBJ1-2
CDR3: CASSYAGKGYGYTF
DNA: TGTGCCAGCAGTTACGCAGGGAAGGGCTATGGCTACACCTTC

D: -
V: TRBV4-1
size: -
J: TRBJ1-1
CDR3: CASSQGAGNTEAFF
DNA: TGCGCCAGCAGCCAAGGTGCGGGTAACACTGAAGCTTTCTTT